This T cell receptor (beta chain) is from a study of T cell repertoires in cytomegalovirus infection. CDR1 SGHTA and CDR2 FQGNSA come from the germline V gene. CDR3 length: 13 amino acids. Trimming took off 3 bases at V and 7 bases at J, with 10 bases between the two ends. This clonotype was recorded at least ten times. One entry per CDR3 protein, called by TCRdb with MiXCR from the reads. Altogether around 530,000 distinct CDR3 sequences are present, about 30% being singletons, with the ten largest covering approximately 13%. The chain carries TRBV7-2 and TRBJ1-5, with a tentative D call TRBD1 (5 bases). This receptor was taken from a human donor in good health (CMV status not recorded). Some clones in this sample may be carry-over from other donors' samples. The material sequenced was PBMCs. The CDR3 here is CASSLENRQPQHF. CDR3 sequence (DNA): TGTGCCAGCAGCTTGGAAAACAGGCAGCCCCAGCATTTT.